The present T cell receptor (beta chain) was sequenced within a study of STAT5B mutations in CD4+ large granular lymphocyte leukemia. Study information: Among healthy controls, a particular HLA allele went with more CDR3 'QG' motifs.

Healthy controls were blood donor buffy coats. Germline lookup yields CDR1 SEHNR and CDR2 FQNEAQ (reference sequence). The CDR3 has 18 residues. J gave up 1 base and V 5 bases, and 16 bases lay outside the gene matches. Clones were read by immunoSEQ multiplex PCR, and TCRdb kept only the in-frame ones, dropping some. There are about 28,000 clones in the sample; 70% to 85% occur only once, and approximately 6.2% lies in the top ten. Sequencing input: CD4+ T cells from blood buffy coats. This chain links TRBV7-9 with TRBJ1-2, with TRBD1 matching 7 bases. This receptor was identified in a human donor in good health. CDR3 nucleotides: TGTGCCAGCAGCCCCGTCCCGGGACAGTCGACAGATAACTATGGCTACACCTTC. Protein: CASSPVPGQSTDNYGYTF.